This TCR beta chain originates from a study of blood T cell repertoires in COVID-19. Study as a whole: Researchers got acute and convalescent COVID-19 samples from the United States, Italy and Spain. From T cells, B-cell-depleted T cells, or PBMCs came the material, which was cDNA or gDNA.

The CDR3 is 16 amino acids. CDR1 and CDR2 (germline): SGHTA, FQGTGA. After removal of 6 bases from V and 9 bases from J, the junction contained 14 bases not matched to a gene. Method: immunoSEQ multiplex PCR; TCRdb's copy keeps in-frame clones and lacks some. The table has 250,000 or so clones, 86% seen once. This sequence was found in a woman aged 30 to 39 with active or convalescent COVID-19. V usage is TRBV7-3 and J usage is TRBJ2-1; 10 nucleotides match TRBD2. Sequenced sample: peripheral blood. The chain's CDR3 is CASSLSGGKVLGEQFF. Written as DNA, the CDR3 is TGTGCCAGCAGTCTTAGCGGGGGGAAAGTTTTGGGTGAGCAGTTCTTC.